This T cell receptor (beta chain) comes out of a study of blood T cell repertoires in COVID-19. Study context: Collection of acute and convalescent COVID-19 samples took place in the United States, Italy and Spain. T cells, B-cell-depleted T cells, or PBMCs provided the cDNA or gDNA that served as material.

V lost 6 bases, J lost 6 bases, and 12 bases lay in between. Germline V gene lookup returns CDR1 LNHDA and CDR2 SQIVND (reference sequence). The CDR3 is made up of 13 amino acids. Per the authors' pipeline: The assay estimated nucleated cells by amplifying reference gene primers. Data came from immunoSEQ multiplex PCR; TCRdb stores just in-frame clones and leaves some out. V, J and clone size reflect that table, while D and trimming were determined from the DNA. The data show 29,000 or so clones, around 92% seen once. The TCR sequence derives from a human donor in a cohort sampled during active COVID-19. The specimen sequenced was peripheral blood. The genes are TRBV19 and TRBJ2-1, with D possibly matching TRBD2 (6 bases). The CDR3 sequence is CASSLSGRNEQFF. The CDR3 nucleotides read TGTGCCAGTAGCCTTAGCGGACGCAATGAGCAGTTCTTC.